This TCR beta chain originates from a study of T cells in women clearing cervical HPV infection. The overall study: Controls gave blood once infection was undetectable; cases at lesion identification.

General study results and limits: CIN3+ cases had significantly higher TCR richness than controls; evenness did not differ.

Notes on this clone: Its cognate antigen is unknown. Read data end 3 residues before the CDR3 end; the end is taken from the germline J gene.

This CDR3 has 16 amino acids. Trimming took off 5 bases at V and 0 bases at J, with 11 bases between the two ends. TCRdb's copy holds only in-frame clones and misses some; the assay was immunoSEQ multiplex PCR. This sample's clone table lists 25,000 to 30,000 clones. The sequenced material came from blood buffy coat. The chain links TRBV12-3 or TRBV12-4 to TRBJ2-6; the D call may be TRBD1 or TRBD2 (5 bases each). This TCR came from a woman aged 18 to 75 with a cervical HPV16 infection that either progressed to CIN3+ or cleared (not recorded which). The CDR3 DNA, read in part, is TGTGCCAGCAGTGCCGAGGGGCGCTCTGGGGCCAACGTC. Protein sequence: CASSAEGRSGANV. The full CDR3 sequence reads CASSAEGRSGANVLTF.